The entry that follows covers one TCR beta chain sequence. Antigen specificity is unknown. Extracted from the samples, RNA was reverse transcribed into cDNA to serve as the sequencing template. Data came from immunoSEQ multiplex PCR; TCRdb stores just in-frame clones and leaves some out. The sample lists about 150,000 clones, more than 40% seen once, with approximately 6.6% in the top ten. Lesional scalp tissue (obtained by punch biopsy) and peripheral blood were collected from alopecia areata patients. The sample originates from a study of CD8+ T cells in alopecia areata. Study overall: Tofacitinib therapy took 6 to 18 months; 6 months off drug came after. Points from the study as a whole: Sequencing of scalp samples also captures resident alphabeta T cells of normal skin. Higher clonality and more expanded CD8+ clones appeared in lesional than normal scalp.

The CDR3 has 13 amino acids. V lost 6 bases, J lost 2 bases, and 11 bases lay in between. In germline, CDR1 is MNHEY, CDR2 SMNVEV (reference sequence). The specimen sequenced was CD4+ T cells sorted from blood. The TCR comes from a human donor with alopecia areata. The rearrangement links TRBV27 to TRBJ2-7; no clear D. CDR3 nucleotide sequence: TGTGCCAGCAGCCCTAAGAGTACCTACGAGCAGTACTTC. Translation: CASSPKSTYEQYF.